Sequencing of this T cell receptor (beta chain) was carried out in a study of T cells of healthy individuals. TCRdb re-derived calls from the 5' RACE reads in MiXCR, one entry per CDR3 protein. The sample lists approximately 100,000 distinct CDR3 sequences; 15% to 20% were seen once. This clonotype originated in a human donor in good health.

For the CDR3, the DNA is TGTGCCAGCAGTTTAATTGGGCCCAATCAGCCCCAGCATTTT. Residues: CASSLIGPNQPQHF. The V gene is TRBV28, the J gene TRBJ1-5; no clear D gene. Trimming removed 2 bases from V and 3 bases from J, with 8 bases in between. The CDR3 is 14 residues long. The germline gives CDR1 MDHEN, CDR2 SYDVKM.